These 14 T cell receptor beta chains originate from one sample sequenced in a study of Graves' ophthalmopathy and Graves' hyperthyroidism. CDR3 regions of TCR beta were amplified from RNA transcripts. The workflow started with a first-round RT-PCR run with HTBI primers and then moved on to a second-round multiplex PCR. TCRdb itself ran the multiplex PCR reads through MiXCR, one entry per CDR3 protein. The data contain around 1,000,000 distinct CDR3 sequences, about 35% of them singletons. The sequenced material came from peripheral blood or thyroid tissue (not recorded which). These TCRs come from an adult man with Graves' hyperthyroidism.

This clonotype was seen ten or more times. The V gene is TRBV12-3 or TRBV12-4, the J gene TRBJ1-1; 7 bases map to TRBD1. After removal of 6 bases from V and 14 bases from J, the junction contained 15 bases not matched to a gene. The length of the CDR3 is 13 residues. The CDR3 loop is CASRVGPGQGVFF. The CDR3 nucleotides read TGTGCCAGCAGGGTAGGGCCCGGGCAGGGGGTCTTCTTT.

This clonotype was seen more than once but under ten times. The CDR3 here is CASSYGTPGNEQYF. In nucleotides, the CDR3 is TGTGCCAGCAGTTACGGGACTCCCGGCAACGAGCAGTACTTC. The V and J genes are TRBV6-2 or TRBV6-3 and TRBJ2-7; the D gene is possibly TRBD2 (6 bases). Looked up from germline, CDR1 is MNHEY and CDR2 is SVGEGT. The CDR3 extends over 14 amino acids. Between the trimmed V and J ends, which lost 2 bases and 5 bases, there was a span of 13 bases.

The CDR3 here is CASSPHSSGAVDTQYF. The DNA for the CDR3 is TGTGCCAGCAGCCCCCACAGTAGCGGGGCGGTAGATACGCAGTATTTT. This sequence joins TRBV7-9 and TRBJ2-3, with 8 bases identical to TRBD2. This CDR3 spans 16 amino acids. Germline assignment: CDR1 SEHNR and CDR2 FQNEAQ (reference sequence). V lost 5 bases to trimming and J lost 5 bases; unmatched junction nucleotides: 12.

Notes on this clonotype: Being one base from a much bigger clone, this may be a read error. This chain joins TRBV10-3 and TRBJ1-1; TRBD1 aligns across 7 bases. Per the germline V gene, CDR1 is ENHRY and CDR2 is SYGVKD. The CDR3 sequence is 13 residues long. CDR3 coding DNA: TGTGCCATCAGCTTAAGGGCTTCGACAGGGACCATTTTT. It codes for CAISLRASTGTIF.

V gene TRBV14 combines with J gene TRBJ2-5, with TRBD2 matching 8 bases. The germline gives CDR1 SGHDN, CDR2 FVKESK. There are 15 residues in the CDR3. V lost 3 bases, J lost 9 bases, and 12 bases stayed unmatched. The CDR3 nucleotides read TGTGCCAGCAGCCACCCGGGGGGGCCCGGGGAGGCCCAGTACTTC. Protein product: CASSHPGGPGEAQYF.

The rearrangement links TRBV29-1 to TRBJ1-2; D may be TRBD1 (5 bases). The V gene lost 3 bases and the J gene lost 12 bases, with 11 bases spanning the gap. The CDR3 consists of 10 residues. Germline lookup yields CDR1 SQVTM and CDR2 ANQGSEA. CDR3 amino acids: CSVDRGGNTF. The CDR3, as DNA: TGCAGCGTTGACCGGGGGGGAAACACCTTC.

The chain carries TRBV29-1 and TRBJ2-3, with TRBD2 as a possible D gene (5 bases). This CDR3 comprises 14 residues. CDR1 and CDR2 (germline): SQVTM, ANQGSEA. Trimming stripped 3 bases from V and 0 bases from J, with 10 bases between. CDR3 amino acids: CSVDLEVSTDTQYF. DNA of the CDR3: TGCAGCGTTGACTTGGAGGTCAGCACAGATACGCAGTATTTT.

This clonotype was seen repeatedly, ten times or more. The gene calls are TRBV19 and TRBJ2-7; TRBD1 aligns across 9 bases. The CDR3 is 15 residues long. V lost 5 bases and J lost 6; bases outside the gene matches: 11. The V gene's germline CDR1 is LNHDA and CDR2 SQIVND (reference sequence). The CDR3: CASSWMLDRGSEQYF. CDR3 DNA: TGTGCCAGTAGTTGGATGTTGGACAGGGGATCCGAGCAGTACTTC.

The sample holds a few counts of this clonotype. The chain carries TRBV20-1 and TRBJ2-7; the match to TRBD1 covers 7 bases. Per germline, CDR1 DFQATT and CDR2 SNEGSKA (reference sequence). J gave up 3 bases and V 3 bases, and 5 bases lay outside the gene matches. This CDR3 has 13 amino acids. The CDR3 nucleotides are TGCAGTGCTAGGCCGGGACAGAACTACGAGCAGTACTTC. It is translated as CSARPGQNYEQYF.

This clonotype showed up just a few times. The chain uses TRBV20-1 and TRBJ2-7; TRBD2 is a possible D gene (5 bases). CDR1 is DFQATT and CDR2 is SNEGSKA in the germline V gene (reference sequence). The CDR3 contains 13 residues. Between the trimmed V and J ends, which lost 2 bases and 4 bases, there was a span of 12 bases. CDR3 in amino acids: CSARPGNGYEQYF. In DNA form, the CDR3 reads TGCAGTGCTAGACCCGGGAACGGGTACGAGCAGTACTTC.

This clonotype has a handful of counts. The chain has TRBV6-2 or TRBV6-3 and TRBJ2-2, with TRBD1 matching over 7 bases. The CDR3 runs 13 residues. V shed 8 bases and J 7 bases; nucleotides not matched to a gene: 7. CDR1 and CDR2 (germline): MNHEY, SVGEGT. DNA of the CDR3: TGTGCCAGCGAGGGGGCTTCGGTCGGGGAGCTGTTTTTT. Its translation is CASEGASVGELFF.

This clonotype was recorded at least ten times. This chain connects TRBV6-6 to TRBJ2-7, with 10 bases lining up with TRBD1. Trimming took 5 bases from V and 3 from J; bases not matched to a gene: 4. The CDR3 length is 14 residues. The germline V gene has CDR1 MNHNY and CDR2 SVGAGI (reference sequence). CDR3 nucleotide sequence: TGTGCCAGCAGTAGGGACAGGGGAAACTACGAGCAGTACTTC. Protein sequence: CASSRDRGNYEQYF.

This clonotype appeared many times. The chain recombines TRBV5-6 with TRBJ1-1, with D possibly TRBD1 on 5 matching bases. From germline, CDR1 is SGHDT and CDR2 YYEEEE. Trimming took 1 base from V and 4 from J, leaving 11 bases between them. This CDR3 contains 14 residues. Here the CDR3 reads CASSLNNGATEAFF. As DNA, the CDR3 is TGTGCCAGCAGCTTGAACAACGGGGCCACTGAAGCTTTCTTT. Supplemented by reference TRBV5-6 and TRBJ1-1, the full variable domain reads DAGVTQSPTHLIKTRGQQVTLRCSPKSGHDTVSWYQQALGQGPQFIFQYYEEEERQRGNFPDRFSGHQFPNYSSELNVNALLLGDSALYLCASSLNNGATEAFFGQGTRLTVV.

The V call is TRBV6-5, the J call TRBJ2-2, with TRBD1 identical over 10 bases. From germline, CDR1 is MNHEY and CDR2 SVGAGI. V shed 5 bases and J 7 bases; nucleotides not matched to a gene: 4. This CDR3 has 14 residues. CDR3 coding DNA: TGTGCCAGCAGTCAGGGACAGGGGCTCGGGGAGCTGTTTTTT. Translation gives CASSQGQGLGELFF.